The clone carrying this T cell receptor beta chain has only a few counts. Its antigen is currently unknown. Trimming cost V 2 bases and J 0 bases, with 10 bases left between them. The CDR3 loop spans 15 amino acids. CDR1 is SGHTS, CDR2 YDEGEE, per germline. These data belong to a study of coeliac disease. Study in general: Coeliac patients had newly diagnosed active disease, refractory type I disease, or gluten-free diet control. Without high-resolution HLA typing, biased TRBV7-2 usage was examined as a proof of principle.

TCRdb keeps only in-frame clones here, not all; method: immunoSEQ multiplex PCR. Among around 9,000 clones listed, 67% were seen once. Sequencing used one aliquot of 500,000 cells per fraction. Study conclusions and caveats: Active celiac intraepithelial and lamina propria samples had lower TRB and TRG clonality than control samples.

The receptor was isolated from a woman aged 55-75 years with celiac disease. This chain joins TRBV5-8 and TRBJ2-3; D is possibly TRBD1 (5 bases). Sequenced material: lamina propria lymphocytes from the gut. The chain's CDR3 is CASSLGARSTDTQYF. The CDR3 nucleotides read TGTGCCAGCAGCTTAGGGGCCCGGAGCACAGATACGCAGTATTTT.